The 8 T cell receptor beta chains below were found in one sample sequenced in a study. MiXCR, run by TCRdb on the reads, gives a single entry per CDR3 protein. The data show a few thousand distinct CDR3 sequences, roughly a tenth seen once. Material: CD4+ T cells from synovial fluid. Receptor source: a human donor with rheumatoid arthritis.

This clonotype is labeled as medium-sized. The chain links TRBV3-2 to TRBJ2-7; TRBD1 is taken as the D call from the table, unchecked against the DNA. TRBV3-2 is noted as a pseudogene. The CDR3 runs 15 residues. DNA for the CDR3: TGTGCCAGCAGCCAAGTCTGGACAGGGCCCTACGAGCAGTACTTC. Residues: CASSQVWTGPYEQYF.

This clonotype is labeled medium-sized (0.01 to 0.1%). V usage is TRBV6-2 or TRBV6-3 and J usage is TRBJ2-1, with 10 bases aligning to TRBD2. J was trimmed by 7 bases and V by 2 bases; bases with no gene match: 14. Germline CDR1 reads MNHEY; CDR2 reads SVGEGT. The CDR3 has 18 residues. Here the CDR3 DNA reads TGTGCCAGCAGTTACGACGCTAGCGGGAGTTTATGGGTGAATGAGCAGTTCTTC. Translating it yields CASSYDASGSLWVNEQFF.

This clonotype is classed as medium-sized. The genes are TRBV10-3 and TRBJ2-2, with 7 bases matching TRBD1. Germline V CDR1 and CDR2: ENHRY, SYGVKD. This CDR3 contains 15 residues. Trimming at V came to 6 bases and at J to 0 bases, leaving 4 bases not matched to a gene. The CDR3 DNA reads as TGTGCCATCAGGAGGGGACAGTCGAACACCGGGGAGCTGTTTTTT. It encodes CAIRRGQSNTGELFF.

In its sample, this clonotype is medium-sized. The chain couples TRBV6-2 or TRBV6-3 to TRBJ1-5; maybe TRBD1 (6 bases). Germline V gene data show CDR1 as MNHEY and CDR2 as SVGEGT. The CDR3 consists of 14 residues. Trimming took off 10 bases at V and 2 bases at J, with 15 bases between the two ends. CDR3 sequence (DNA): TGTGCCACCCGTGGGCAGGGGCGCAATCAGCCCCAGCATTTT. Amino acid sequence: CATRGQGRNQPQHF.

In the case of this clonotype: A far more abundant clone sits one base away, making this likely a read error. The rearrangement links TRBV7-2 to TRBJ2-1; 14 nucleotides align to TRBD2. Germline loops: CDR1 SGHTA, CDR2 FQGNSA. After removal of 5 bases from V and 10 bases from J, the junction contained 10 bases not matched to a gene. The CDR3 loop spans 16 amino acids. The chain's CDR3 is CASSTGLAGAFYEQFF. In DNA, the CDR3 is TGTGCCAGCAGCACGGGACTAGCGGGAGCATTCTACGAGCAGTTCTTC.

This clonotype was seen a few times. The rearrangement uses TRBV6-2 or TRBV6-3 and TRBJ2-1; D is perhaps TRBD2 (6 bases). The V end was cut by 4 bases, the J end by 8 bases, with 18 bases between. Germline V CDR1 and CDR2: MNHEY, SVGEGT. The CDR3 length is 15 residues. The CDR3 DNA reads TGTGCCAGCAGTTTTGGGGGAGTAGCGGTTGATGAGCAGTTCTTC. Its protein product is CASSFGGVAVDEQFF.

This clonotype is medium-sized (0.01 to 0.1%) in the sample. DNA of the CDR3: TGTGCCAGCTCAAAAAATCCCTGGATCGGAGAAGAGACCCAGTACTTC. Protein sequence: CASSKNPWIGEETQYF. J is TRBJ2-5 and V is TRBV18; D is unresolved. The V gene's germline CDR1 is KGHSH and CDR2 LQKENI. The germline V and J ends were trimmed by 5 bases and 3 bases, with 19 bases remaining between them. The CDR3 is made up of 16 amino acids.

This clonotype was counted at least ten times. The V call is TRBV7-9, the J call TRBJ2-3; 8 bases match TRBD2. CDR3 size: 15 residues. With V trimmed by 7 bases and J by 2 bases, 8 bases remained unmatched. The germline CDR1 and CDR2 sequences are SEHNR and FQNEAQ (reference sequence). The CDR3 protein is CASIPVLADTDTQYF. For the CDR3, the DNA is TGTGCCAGCATCCCGGTACTAGCGGACACAGATACGCAGTATTTT.